The clone carrying this T cell receptor beta chain was found many times. The CDR3 is 17 amino acids. Germline CDR1 is SGHTA and CDR2 is FQGNSA. The germline V and J ends were trimmed by 5 bases and 0 bases, with 17 bases remaining between them. The sample comes from a study of molecular identifiers for immune sequencing clone quantification. Each CDR3 protein is one row after TCRdb ran MiXCR on the PCR reads. The table includes about 97,000 distinct CDR3 sequences, 30% to 45% detected once. What was sequenced was naive CD8+ T cells from blood, with Jurkat cell RNA spiked in. As for subset: FACS-sorted CD8+CD4-CCR7+CD45RA+ naive T cells. The source of this sequence is a human donor in good health. Some libraries in this study had Jurkat cell RNA spiked in. This chain joins TRBV7-2 and TRBJ2-1; a possible D gene is TRBD2 (5 bases). This CDR3 is CASSPQSGGGSYNEQFF. The CDR3 DNA reads TGTGCCAGCAGCCCCCAAAGTGGCGGAGGCTCCTACAATGAGCAGTTCTTC.